The T cell receptor beta chain under discussion was sequenced for a study of blood T cells in healthy people across ages. Next came a second PCR, run for 7 to 11 cycles, which used a sample-barcoded 5' primer along with a J-beta primer mix. TCRdb reprocessed the 5' RACE reads via MiXCR and lists one record per CDR3 protein. The sample carries about 620,000 distinct CDR3 sequences, 52% recorded once. Every sample had a minimum of 7 million PBMCs isolated. The ends lost 6 bases at V and 5 bases at J; junction bases unmatched: 6. CDR3 size: 12 residues. Germline V gives CDR1 DFQATT, CDR2 SNEGSKA (reference sequence). Notes on the study in general: Changes in expanded clonotypes were possibly confounded, as the CMV status of donors was unknown.

This clonotype has a count of ten or more. Its target is not known. The receptor was derived from a woman of 80 years or more in good health. The rearrangement uses TRBV20-1 and TRBJ1-1; 7 bases map to TRBD1. Sequencing was performed on blood. CDR3 protein: CSAWDRSTEAFF. The CDR3 region has the DNA TGCAGTGCCTGGGACAGATCAACTGAAGCTTTCTTT.